These 18 T cell receptor beta chains share one sample of origin, sequenced in a study of shared clonotypes between healthy human individuals. Assay: immunoSEQ multiplex PCR; the TCRdb copy retains only in-frame clones and omits some. The data contain over a million clones, less than 99% of them singletons. What was sequenced was naive CD4+ T cells sorted from blood. Subset defined: CD45RA+ positively selected. All receptors come from a man aged 25 to 40 in good health.

The rearrangement uses TRBV5-4 and TRBJ2-7; TRBD2 might be the D (5 bases). Germline-derived CDR1 and CDR2 are SGHNT and YYREEE (reference sequence). Trimming pared 4 bases from V and 6 bases from J, leaving 11 bases between. This CDR3 spans 12 amino acids. The CDR3 region has the DNA TGTGCCAGCAGCCTGGAGGCGAGCGAGCAGTACTTC. Translating it yields CASSLEASEQYF.

This clone showed up just once. The rearrangement links TRBV27 to TRBJ1-4, with a possible D match to TRBD1 (5 bases). The CDR3 consists of 16 residues. The V end lost 3 bases, the J end lost 10 bases, and 21 bases lay between the germline ends. Looked up from germline, CDR1 is MNHEY and CDR2 is SMNVEV (reference sequence). CDR3 region: CASSFSGEHGEAKLFF. CDR3 nucleotides: TGTGCCAGCAGTTTCTCGGGGGAACACGGGGAGGCAAAACTGTTTTTT. The full variable domain, with the rest looked up from reference TRBV27 and TRBJ1-4, is EAQVTQNPRYLITVTGKKLTVTCSQNMNHEYMSWYRQDPGLGLRQIYYSMNVEVTDKGDVPEGYKVSRKEKRNFPLILESPSPNQTSLYFCASSFSGEHGEAKLFFGSGTQLSVL.

CDR3 in DNA: TGTGCCAGCAGCTTGACGGCAAGCGGGCTCGACCACGAGCAGTACTTC. It yields the protein CASSLTASGLDHEQYF. The chain recombines TRBV5-4 with TRBJ2-7; perhaps TRBD2 as D (6 bases). V dropped 1 base and J dropped 5 bases, with 19 bases sitting between them. From germline, CDR1 is SGHNT and CDR2 YYREEE (reference sequence). The CDR3 sequence is 16 residues long.

This chain links TRBV18 with TRBJ2-1; 7 bases are a match to TRBD2. Germline V gene sequence: CDR1 KGHSH, CDR2 LQKENI. The CDR3 is made up of 15 amino acids. V lost 2 bases to trimming and J lost 4 bases; unmatched junction nucleotides: 5. The CDR3 sequence is CASSPYPSGYNEQFF. CDR3 bases: TGTGCCAGCTCACCATACCCTAGCGGTTACAATGAGCAGTTCTTC.

J is TRBJ1-4 and V is TRBV2; D unresolved. CDR1 and CDR2 from the germline V gene are SNHLY and FYNNEI. V lost 2 bases and J 13 bases, leaving 14 bases between the germline ends. The CDR3 extends over 13 amino acids. The CDR3, as DNA: TGTGCCAGCAGTGAAAACTTGGCACCTGGACTGTTTTTT. This gives the protein CASSENLAPGLFF.

V is TRBV10-3 and J is TRBJ1-3; D unresolved. Germline values: CDR1 ENHRY, CDR2 SYGVKD. V gave up 0 bases and J gave up 6 bases, with 9 bases separating them. The CDR3 covers 14 residues. This chain's CDR3 is CAISESVLENTIYF. CDR3 DNA: TGTGCCATCAGTGAGTCGGTCCTGGAAAACACCATATATTTT.

The chain has TRBV29-1 and TRBJ2-1; no clear D. CDR1 is SQVTM, CDR2 ANQGSEA, per germline. The ends were cut back, 4 bases at V and 6 bases at J, with 7 bases in the middle. This CDR3 comprises 11 residues. The CDR3 region has the DNA TGCAGCGTTGTTTTCGTCAATGAGCAGTTCTTC. Its protein is CSVVFVNEQFF.

The chain carries TRBV18 and TRBJ2-1; TRBD1 agrees at 7 bases. The CDR3 runs to 17 residues. Germline-derived CDR1 and CDR2 are KGHSH and LQKENI. Unmatched junction bases numbered 16, after V lost 5 bases and J lost 6 bases. The CDR3 protein is CASSELPTGMATNEQFF. The CDR3 bases are TGTGCCAGCTCAGAGCTACCGACAGGGATGGCTACCAATGAGCAGTTCTTC.

V usage is TRBV6-6 and J usage is TRBJ1-5; 10 bases map to TRBD1. Per germline, CDR1 MNHNY and CDR2 SVGAGI (reference sequence). The ends lost 2 bases at V and 2 bases at J; junction bases unmatched: 3. CDR3 size: 16 residues. The CDR3 nucleotides read TGTGCCAGCAGTTACAAAGGACAGGGGGGCAATCAGCCCCAGCATTTT. Translated: CASSYKGQGGNQPQHF.

This clone was observed a single time. This chain connects TRBV10-1 to TRBJ2-2; D uncertain. The CDR3 is 14 residues long. V was cut by 6 bases and J by 6 bases, with 14 bases left in between. The germline V gene encodes CDR1 WNHNN and CDR2 SYGVQD (reference sequence). In DNA, the CDR3 is TGCGCCAGCAGCGTGGACCCGAGCTCCGGGGAGCTGTTTTTT. This gives the protein CASSVDPSSGELFF.

V gene TRBV4-1 combines with J gene TRBJ2-3; D may match TRBD1 or TRBD2 (5 bases each). V shed 0 bases and J shed 4 bases, with 11 bases lying between them. Germline-derived CDR1 and CDR2 are MGHRA and YSYEKL. CDR3 length: 15 residues. The CDR3 loop is CASSQDDGTADTQYF. CDR3 nucleotide sequence: TGCGCCAGCAGCCAAGATGATGGGACGGCAGATACGCAGTATTTT.

This rearrangement joins TRBV30 to TRBJ2-2; D remains unclear. This CDR3 is built from 14 residues. Germline V lookup: CDR1 GTSNPN, CDR2 SVGIG (reference sequence). Trimming removed 5 bases at V and 2 bases at J, with 12 bases between. The CDR3 DNA reads TGTGCCTGGGAGAAGGTCTTTAACACCGGGGAGCTGTTTTTT. This codes for CAWEKVFNTGELFF.

The CDR3 loop is CASSGRGGWDTGELFF. The DNA of the CDR3 is TGTGCCAGCAGTGGTCGAGGGGGTTGGGACACCGGGGAGCTGTTTTTT. This chain joins TRBV2 and TRBJ2-2; tentative D call: TRBD1 (6 bases). This CDR3 comprises 16 residues. The germline gives CDR1 SNHLY, CDR2 FYNNEI. Trimming removed 4 bases from V and 3 bases from J, with 15 bases in between. Full variable domain (outside the CDR3, taken from reference TRBV2 and TRBJ2-2): EPEVTQTPSHQVTQMGQEVILRCVPISNHLYFYWYRQILGQKVEFLVSFYNNEISEKSEIFDDQFSVERPDGSNFTLKIRSTKLEDSAMYFCASSGRGGWDTGELFFGEGSRLTVL.

This clone was detected only once. The rearrangement uses TRBV29-1 and TRBJ2-5; weak D call: TRBD2 (6 bases). The CDR3 is made up of 13 amino acids. V lost 7 bases and J 5 bases, leaving 17 bases between the germline ends. CDR1 is SQVTM, CDR2 ANQGSEA, per germline. This chain's CDR3 is CSALWGVGETQYF. In DNA, the CDR3 is TGCAGCGCCTTGTGGGGGGTCGGGGAGACCCAGTACTTC.

This chain connects TRBV2 to TRBJ1-1, with D maybe TRBD1 (5 bases). The CDR3 is 13 amino acids. The germline CDR1 and CDR2 sequences are SNHLY and FYNNEI. V lost 8 bases to trimming and J lost 1 base, with 11 bases between them. The CDR3 DNA reads as TGTGCCAGCTGCCGGGACGGGAACACTGAAGCTTTCTTT. Translating it yields CASCRDGNTEAFF.

The chain uses TRBV5-1 and TRBJ2-6, with D perhaps given as TRBD1 or TRBD2 (6 bases each). V shed 0 bases and J shed 2 bases, with 12 bases lying between them. The CDR3 contains 17 residues. Germline values: CDR1 SGHRS, CDR2 YFSETQ. CDR3 loop: CASSLDSGGAGANVLTF. The DNA for the CDR3 is TGCGCCAGCAGCTTGGATTCCGGGGGCGCTGGGGCCAACGTCCTGACTTTC.

This clone appeared once. The J gene is TRBJ2-2, the V gene TRBV11-2, with 16 bases that match TRBD2. This CDR3 has 17 amino acids. Germline V gene sequence: CDR1 SGHAT, CDR2 FQNNGV. The ends lost 6 bases at V and 7 bases at J; junction bases unmatched: 8. CDR3 residues: CASRGLAGGPRNGELFF. DNA of the CDR3: TGTGCCAGCAGGGGACTAGCGGGAGGGCCTCGAAACGGGGAGCTGTTTTTT.

The V gene is TRBV4-1, the J gene TRBJ2-7; D is possibly TRBD1 (6 bases). The CDR3 spans 15 residues. Germline CDR1 is MGHRA and CDR2 is YSYEKL. Trimming took off 1 base at V and 0 bases at J, with 10 bases between the two ends. The CDR3, as DNA: TGCGCCAGCAGCCAAGTATGGACAGACTCCTACGAGCAGTACTTC. Amino acid sequence: CASSQVWTDSYEQYF.